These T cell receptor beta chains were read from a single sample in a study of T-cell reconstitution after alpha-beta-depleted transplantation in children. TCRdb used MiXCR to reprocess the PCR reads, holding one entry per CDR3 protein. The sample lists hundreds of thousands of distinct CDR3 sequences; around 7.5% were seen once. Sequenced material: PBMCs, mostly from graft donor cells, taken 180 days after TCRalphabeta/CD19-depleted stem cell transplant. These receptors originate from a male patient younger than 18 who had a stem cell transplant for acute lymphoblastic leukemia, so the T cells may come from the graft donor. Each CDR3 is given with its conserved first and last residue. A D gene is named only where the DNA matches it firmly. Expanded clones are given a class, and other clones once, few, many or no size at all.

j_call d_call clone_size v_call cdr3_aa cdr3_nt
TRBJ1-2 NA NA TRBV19 CASSIQDNYGYTF TGTGCCAGTAGTATACAGGATAACTATGGCTACACCTTC
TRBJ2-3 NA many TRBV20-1 CSPEGGIADTQYF TGCAGTCCCGAGGGGGGGATCGCAGATACGCAGTATTTT
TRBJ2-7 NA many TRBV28 CATSPFPYEQYF TGTGCCACCTCACCCTTCCCTTACGAGCAGTACTTC
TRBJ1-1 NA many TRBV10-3 CAISEMNTEAFF TGTGCCATCAGTGAAATGAACACTGAAGCTTTCTTT
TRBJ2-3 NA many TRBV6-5 CASSYSPGQWDTQYF TGTGCCAGCAGTTACTCCCCAGGGCAGTGGGATACGCAGTATTTT
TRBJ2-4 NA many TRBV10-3 CAISGDSLAKNIQYF TGTGCCATCAGTGGGGATTCACTAGCCAAAAACATTCAGTACTTC
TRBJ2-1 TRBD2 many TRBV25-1 CASGLLAGEQFF TGTGCCAGTGGATTGCTAGCGGGTGAGCAGTTCTTC
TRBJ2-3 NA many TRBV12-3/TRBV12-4 CASSFFTTFTDTQYF TGTGCCAGCAGTTTTTTTACTACCTTCACAGATACGCAGTATTTT
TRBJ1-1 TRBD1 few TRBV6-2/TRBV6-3 CASSYSKGARNTEAFF TGTGCCAGCAGTTACTCGAAGGGGGCGAGGAACACTGAAGCTTTCTTT
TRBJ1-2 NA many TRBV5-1 CASSLRGAANYGYTF TGCGCCAGCAGCTTGCGCGGGGCAGCTAACTATGGCTACACCTTC
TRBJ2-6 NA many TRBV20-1 CSAPTYSGANVLTF TGCAGTGCTCCCACTTACTCTGGGGCCAACGTCCTGACTTTC
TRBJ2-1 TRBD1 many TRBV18 CASSPQGATYNEQFF TGTGCCAGCTCACCACAGGGGGCTACGTACAATGAGCAGTTCTTC
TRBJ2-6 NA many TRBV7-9 CASRTLLSGANVLTF TGTGCCAGCAGAACTCTACTATCTGGGGCCAACGTCCTGACTTTC
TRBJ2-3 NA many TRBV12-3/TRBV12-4 CASRQTSASTDTQYF TGTGCCAGCAGGCAGACTAGTGCGAGCACAGATACGCAGTATTTT
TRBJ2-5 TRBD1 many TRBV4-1 CASSQSQDRILSETQYF TGCGCCAGCAGCCAAAGCCAGGACAGGATCCTTTCAGAGACCCAGTACTTC
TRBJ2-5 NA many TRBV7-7 CASSFGRFQETQYF TGTGCCAGCAGCTTTGGACGCTTCCAAGAGACCCAGTACTTC
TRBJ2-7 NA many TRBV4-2 CASSQVSLSYEQYF TGTGCCAGCAGCCAAGTTTCCCTATCCTACGAGCAGTACTTC